What follows are 28 T cell receptor beta chains derived from one specimen sequenced in a study of T cells in Graves' hyperthyroidism and ophthalmopathy. Authors of the study amplified TCR beta CDR3 regions from RNA transcripts. The HTBI primer set was used in a first-round RT-PCR of the TCR CDR3. One entry per CDR3 protein results from TCRdb running MiXCR on the multiplex PCR reads. The sample carries about 250,000 distinct CDR3 sequences, around 24% recorded once. Specimen: blood. These TCRs come from a woman aged 40 to 50 with Graves' ophthalmopathy.

The chain uses TRBV12-3 or TRBV12-4 and TRBJ2-5; a possible D gene is TRBD2 (5 bases). CDR3 length equals 13 residues. Trimming left V 6 bases short and J 7 bases short, with 15 bases between. As DNA, the CDR3 is TGTGCCAGCAGCCTTAGCGACCTGGGGACCCAGTACTTC. It yields the protein CASSLSDLGTQYF.

This chain joins TRBV6-2 or TRBV6-3 and TRBJ2-7; D perhaps matches TRBD2 (6 bases). CDR3 length: 13 residues. The ends were cut back, 1 base at V and 6 bases at J, with 10 bases in the middle. Germline V gives CDR1 MNHEY, CDR2 SVGEGT. The CDR3 DNA sequence: TGTGCCAGCAGTTACTATCGGGGAGGCGAGCAGTACTTC. It yields the protein CASSYYRGGEQYF.

The rearrangement links TRBV20-1 to TRBJ1-1; 11 bases map to TRBD1. The CDR3 contains 15 residues. V lost 6 bases to trimming and J lost 0 bases; unmatched junction nucleotides: 6. Germline CDR1 reads DFQATT; CDR2 reads SNEGSKA (reference sequence). CDR3 coding DNA: TGCAGTGCACTCCGGGACAGGGGGATGAACACTGAAGCTTTCTTT. As protein: CSALRDRGMNTEAFF.

Worth noting for this clonotype: A much larger clonotype is one base distant, so this may be a read error. The genes are TRBV19 and TRBJ2-6, with D perhaps TRBD1 (5 bases). The CDR3 is 16 residues long. The germline gives CDR1 LNHDA, CDR2 SQIVND (reference sequence). The CDR3 here is CASSILASSGANALTF. As DNA, the CDR3 is TGTGCCAGTAGTATATTGGCCAGCTCTGGGGCCAACGCCCTGACTTTC. Filled out from reference TRBV19 and TRBJ2-6, the complete variable domain reads DGGITQSPKYLFRKEGQNVTLSCEQNLNHDAMYWYRQDPGQGLRLIYYSQIVNDFQKGDIAEGYSVSREKKESFPLTVTSAQKNPTAFYLCASSILASSGANALTFGAGSRLTVL.

The rearrangement joins TRBV7-9 to TRBJ2-5; D not certain. Trimming took off 3 bases at V and 0 bases at J, with 8 bases between the two ends. Germline-derived CDR1 and CDR2 are SEHNR and FQNEAQ (reference sequence). The CDR3 loop spans 14 amino acids. Here the CDR3 DNA reads TGTGCCAGCAGCTTCCTATCGTACCAAGAGACCCAGTACTTC. The encoded protein is CASSFLSYQETQYF.

The chain joins TRBV3-1 to TRBJ2-7; no clear D. V was cut by 0 bases and J by 3 bases, with 9 bases left in between. The length of the CDR3 is 14 residues. Germline CDR1 LGHDT, CDR2 YNNKEL (reference sequence). CDR3 protein: CASSQDLVFYEQYF. DNA for the CDR3: TGTGCCAGCAGCCAAGATCTAGTTTTCTACGAGCAGTACTTC.

This clonotype was counted at least ten times. The J gene is TRBJ2-2, the V gene TRBV28, with 10 bases fitting TRBD2. The CDR3 consists of 15 residues. V gave up 8 bases and J gave up 3 bases; unmatched junction bases: 6. CDR1 MDHEN and CDR2 SYDVKM come from the germline V gene. CDR3 DNA: TGTGCCAGCCTCGCTAGCGGGAGTTACACCGGGGAGCTGTTTTTT. Amino acids: CASLASGSYTGELFF.

This clonotype has just a few counts. This sequence joins TRBV4-2 and TRBJ2-7, with D possibly TRBD1 on 5 matching bases. Deletions cut 1 base from V and 0 bases from J, with 10 bases between. This CDR3 is built from 15 residues. Germline V lookup: CDR1 LGHNA, CDR2 YNFKEQ. This CDR3 reads CASSQGTDNSYEQYF. CDR3 coding DNA: TGTGCCAGCAGCCAAGGAACGGACAACTCCTACGAGCAGTACTTC.

This clonotype was seen repeatedly, ten times or more. The V and J genes are TRBV19 and TRBJ2-7; a possible D gene is TRBD2 (5 bases). Between the trimmed V and J ends, which lost 3 bases and 3 bases, there was a span of 12 bases. The CDR3 length is 14 residues. CDR1 is LNHDA and CDR2 is SQIVND in the germline V gene (reference sequence). Written as DNA, the CDR3 is TGTGCCAGTAGTATTTCGCCAGGAGGCTACGAGCAGTACTTC. Translation: CASSISPGGYEQYF.

This clonotype occurred many times. This chain connects TRBV20-1 to TRBJ2-5, with D uncertain. Germline CDR1 DFQATT, CDR2 SNEGSKA (reference sequence). V was trimmed by 3 bases and J by 2 bases, leaving 16 bases between them. The CDR3 is made up of 15 amino acids. The CDR3 is CSASVVGPSQETQYF. The CDR3 DNA is TGCAGTGCTAGTGTGGTTGGACCATCACAAGAGACCCAGTACTTC.

The V gene is TRBV5-1, the J gene TRBJ1-2; D gene uncertain. This CDR3 region has 12 residues. CDR1 is SGHRS and CDR2 is YFSETQ in the germline V gene. V was cut by 1 base and J by 8 bases, with 9 bases left in between. CDR3 nucleotides: TGCGCCAGCAGCTTGTATGGAAGGGGCTACACCTTC. It translates to CASSLYGRGYTF.

This clonotype was observed many times. V and J are TRBV6-1 and TRBJ2-7; 7 bases are a match to TRBD1. CDR3 length equals 14 residues. J lost 0 bases, V lost 5 bases, and 4 bases had no gene match. Germline V gives CDR1 MNHNS, CDR2 SASEGT. CDR3 protein: CASSPDRNSYEQYF. CDR3 sequence (DNA): TGTGCCAGCAGTCCGGACAGGAACTCCTACGAGCAGTACTTC.

Many counts were recorded for this clonotype. V and J are TRBV18 and TRBJ1-2; D possibly corresponds to TRBD1 (6 bases). Germline CDR1 is KGHSH and CDR2 is LQKENI. CDR3 length equals 14 residues. V lost 1 base and J lost 1, with 7 bases in between. The CDR3 bases are TGTGCCAGCTCACCACAGGACAGTAACTATGGCTACACCTTC. This codes for CASSPQDSNYGYTF.

This clonotype was detected only a few times. V and J are TRBV12-3 or TRBV12-4 and TRBJ1-5, with TRBD1 as a possible D gene (6 bases). The CDR3 has 15 amino acids. Deletions cut 3 bases from V and 4 bases from J, with 13 bases between. The CDR3 region is CASSFRGTRNQPQHF. In DNA form, the CDR3 reads TGTGCCAGCAGTTTCCGCGGGACACGAAATCAGCCCCAGCATTTT.

In its sample, this clonotype was seen many times. This chain's CDR3 is CASSFPARELQPQHF. As DNA, the CDR3 is TGTGCCAGCAGTTTCCCGGCCAGGGAGTTACAGCCCCAGCATTTT. The V call is TRBV12-3 or TRBV12-4, the J call TRBJ1-5, with D tentatively TRBD1 (5 bases). CDR3 length: 15 amino acids. V lost 3 bases to trimming and J lost 7 bases, with 16 bases between them.

This clonotype was observed many times. A much larger clonotype is one base distant, so this may be a read error. As the CDR3 is not closed by the conserved phenylalanine or tryptophan, this likely results from a read error. The chain links TRBV20-1 to TRBJ2-5; D might be TRBD2 (5 bases). Trimming removed 3 bases at V and 4 bases at J, with 9 bases between. CDR3 length equals 12 residues. Germline loops: CDR1 DFQATT, CDR2 SNEGSKA (reference sequence). The CDR3 is CSASWGAETQYL. The CDR3 nucleotides are TGCAGTGCTAGTTGGGGAGCAGAGACCCAGTACCTC.

This clonotype has ten or more counts. This chain uses TRBV27 with TRBJ1-1; D perhaps matches TRBD1 (6 bases). The CDR3 covers 11 residues. Germline lookup yields CDR1 MNHEY and CDR2 SMNVEV (reference sequence). Trimming took 3 bases from V and 12 from J, leaving 11 bases between them. In DNA, the CDR3 is TGTGCCAGCAGTTTTGGGGGGCGGTCTTTCTTT. This encodes CASSFGGRSFF.

This clonotype was seen at least ten times. The chain joins TRBV2 to TRBJ1-1; the D gene is possibly TRBD1 (5 bases). Germline V gives CDR1 SNHLY, CDR2 FYNNEI. This CDR3 spans 11 amino acids. Trimming removed 6 bases from V and 11 bases from J, with 13 bases in between. The CDR3: CASRLQGLAFF. The CDR3 nucleotides are TGTGCCAGCAGACTCCAGGGTTTGGCTTTCTTT.

J is TRBJ1-2 and V is TRBV4-1; no firm D call. CDR3 length: 14 amino acids. Germline CDR1 is MGHRA and CDR2 is YSYEKL. The V and J ends lost 1 base and 1 base respectively, with 7 bases between them. The CDR3: CASSQGRVNYGYTF. In nucleotides, the CDR3 is TGCGCCAGCAGCCAAGGTCGAGTTAACTATGGCTACACCTTC.

The chain uses TRBV4-1 and TRBJ2-5; 7 bases agree with TRBD2. V was pared by 0 bases and J by 5 bases, with 6 bases of the junction left unmatched. This CDR3 contains 15 residues. Looked up from germline, CDR1 is MGHRA and CDR2 is YSYEKL. DNA of the CDR3: TGCGCCAGCAGCCAAGAATCGGGACTAAGGGAGACCCAGTACTTC. Its translation: CASSQESGLRETQYF.

The chain employs TRBV12-5 and TRBJ2-6; the D is unclear. The CDR3 is 15 amino acids. CDR1 is LGHNT and CDR2 is FRNRAP in the germline V gene. Trimming left V 1 base short and J 1 base short, with 5 bases between. CDR3 loop: CASGLAESGANVLTF. DNA of the CDR3: TGTGCTAGTGGTTTGGCAGAATCTGGGGCCAACGTCCTGACTTTC.

J is TRBJ2-7 and V is TRBV6-1; perhaps TRBD1 as D (6 bases). CDR3 length: 13 amino acids. Looked up from germline, CDR1 is MNHNS and CDR2 is SASEGT. The germline V and J ends were trimmed by 8 bases and 3 bases, with 14 bases remaining between them. CDR3 residues: CASERIGGYEQYF. The CDR3 DNA sequence: TGTGCCAGCGAACGGATAGGGGGCTACGAGCAGTACTTC.

This clonotype was observed many times. The V and J genes are TRBV2 and TRBJ2-2; 8 bases fit TRBD1. Trimming took 10 bases from V and 3 from J; bases not matched to a gene: 4. The CDR3 loop spans 13 amino acids. Looked up from germline, CDR1 is SNHLY and CDR2 is FYNNEI. The CDR3 nucleotides read TGTGCCACGGAACAGGGGGACACCGGGGAGCTGTTTTTT. This codes for CATEQGDTGELFF.

V and J are TRBV27 and TRBJ1-2, with D possibly being TRBD1 (6 bases). The V gene's germline CDR1 is MNHEY and CDR2 SMNVEV (reference sequence). V lost 9 bases and J 8 bases, leaving 22 bases between the germline ends. The CDR3 has 14 amino acids. The CDR3 is CASSPQDSRAGYTF. In DNA, the CDR3 is TGTGCCAGTAGTCCTCAGGACAGTCGTGCGGGCTACACCTTC.

This clonotype was detected many times. V and J are TRBV28 and TRBJ2-7, with D possibly being TRBD1 (5 bases). The germline V gene has CDR1 MDHEN and CDR2 SYDVKM. V was trimmed by 6 bases and J by 4 bases, leaving 16 bases between them. This CDR3 comprises 14 residues. The CDR3 sequence is CASRSTDIRYEQYF. The CDR3 DNA reads as TGTGCCAGCAGATCAACGGACATTCGTTACGAGCAGTACTTC. Supplemented by reference TRBV28 and TRBJ2-7, the full variable domain reads DVKVTQSSRYLVKRTGEKVFLECVQDMDHENMFWYRQDPGLGLRLIYFSYDVKMKEKGDIPEGYSVSREKKERFSLILESASTNQTSMYLCASRSTDIRYEQYFGPGTRLTVT.

This clonotype was seen repeatedly, ten times or more. The rearrangement links TRBV6-5 to TRBJ2-7; the D gene is possibly TRBD2 (5 bases). V gave up 7 bases and J gave up 2 bases, with 15 bases separating them. The CDR3 is 14 residues long. CDR1 and CDR2 from the germline V gene are MNHEY and SVGAGI. In DNA, the CDR3 is TGTGCCAGCATAGCGCTAGTCCCGACCTACGAGCAGTACTTC. Its translation: CASIALVPTYEQYF.

Of note for this clonotype: This may arise from a read error, as a much more abundant clone is one base away. The chain combines TRBV28 with TRBJ2-7, with 9 bases lining up with TRBD2. With 8 bases clipped from V and 3 bases from J, the junction kept 11 bases outside the gene matches. The CDR3 contains 15 residues. Germline V gene sequence: CDR1 MDHEN, CDR2 SYDVKM. For the CDR3, the DNA is TGTGCCAGCGGTTCTCCGGGACTAGCTGTCTACGAGCAGTACTTC. It codes for CASGSPGLAVYEQYF.

This clonotype has ten or more counts. The V and J genes are TRBV27 and TRBJ2-7, with a weak D call TRBD1 (6 bases). CDR1 MNHEY and CDR2 SMNVEV come from the germline V gene (reference sequence). The length of the CDR3 is 14 residues. The ends were cut back, 3 bases at V and 3 bases at J, with 12 bases in the middle. The CDR3 loop reads CASSFLGQSYEQYF. The CDR3 DNA reads as TGTGCCAGCAGTTTCCTTGGACAGAGCTACGAGCAGTACTTC.